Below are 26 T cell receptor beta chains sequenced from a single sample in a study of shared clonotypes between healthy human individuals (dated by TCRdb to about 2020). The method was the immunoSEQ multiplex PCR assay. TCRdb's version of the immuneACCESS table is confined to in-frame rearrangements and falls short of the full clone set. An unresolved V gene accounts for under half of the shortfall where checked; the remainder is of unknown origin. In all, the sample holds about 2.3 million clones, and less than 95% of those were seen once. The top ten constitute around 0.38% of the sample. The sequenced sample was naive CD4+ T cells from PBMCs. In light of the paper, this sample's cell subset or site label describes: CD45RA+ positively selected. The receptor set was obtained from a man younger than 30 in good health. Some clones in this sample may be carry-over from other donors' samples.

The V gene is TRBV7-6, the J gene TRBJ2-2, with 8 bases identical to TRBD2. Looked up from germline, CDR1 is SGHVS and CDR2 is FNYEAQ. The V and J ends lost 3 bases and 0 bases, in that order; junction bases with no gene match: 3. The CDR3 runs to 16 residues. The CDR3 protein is CASSFLAGTNTGELFF. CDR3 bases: TGTGCCAGCAGCTTTTTAGCGGGGACGAACACCGGGGAGCTGTTTTTT.

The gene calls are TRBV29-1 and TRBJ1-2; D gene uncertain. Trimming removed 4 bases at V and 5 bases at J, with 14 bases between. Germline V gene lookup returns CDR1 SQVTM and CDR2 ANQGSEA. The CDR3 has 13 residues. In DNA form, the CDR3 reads TGCAGCGTTGGAATATTGGAGGGTTATGGCTACACCTTC. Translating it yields CSVGILEGYGYTF.

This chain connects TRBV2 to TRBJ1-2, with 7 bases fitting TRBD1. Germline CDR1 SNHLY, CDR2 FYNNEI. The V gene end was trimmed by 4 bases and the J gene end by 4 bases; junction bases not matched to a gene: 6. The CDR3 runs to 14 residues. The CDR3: CASSGQGEGYGYTF. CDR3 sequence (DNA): TGTGCCAGCAGTGGACAGGGTGAGGGCTATGGCTACACCTTC.

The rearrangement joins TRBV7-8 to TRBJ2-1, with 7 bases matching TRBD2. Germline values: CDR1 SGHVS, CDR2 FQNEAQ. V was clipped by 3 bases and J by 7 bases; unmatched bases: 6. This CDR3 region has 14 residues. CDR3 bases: TGTGCCAGCAGCTTCGGCGGGAGCGAGAATGAGCAGTTCTTC. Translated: CASSFGGSENEQFF.

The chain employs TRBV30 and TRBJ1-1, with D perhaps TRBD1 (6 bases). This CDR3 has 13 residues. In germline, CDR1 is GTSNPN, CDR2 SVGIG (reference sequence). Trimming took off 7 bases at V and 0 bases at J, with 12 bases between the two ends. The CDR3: CASRGGVNTEAFF. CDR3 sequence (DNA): TGTGCCTCAAGGGGGGGAGTGAACACTGAAGCTTTCTTT.

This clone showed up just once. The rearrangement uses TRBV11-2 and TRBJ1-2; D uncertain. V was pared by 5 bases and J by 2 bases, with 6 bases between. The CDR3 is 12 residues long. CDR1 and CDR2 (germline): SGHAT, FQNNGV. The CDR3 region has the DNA TGTGCCAGCAGCCTGGACAACTATGGCTACACCTTC. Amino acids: CASSLDNYGYTF.

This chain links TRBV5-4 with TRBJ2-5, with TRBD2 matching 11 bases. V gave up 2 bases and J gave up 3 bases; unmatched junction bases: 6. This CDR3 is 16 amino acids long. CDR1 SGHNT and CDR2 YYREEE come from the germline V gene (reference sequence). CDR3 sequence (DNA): TGTGCCAGCAGCTTTCTTAGCGGGAGGGACGAAGAGACCCAGTACTTC. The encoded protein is CASSFLSGRDEETQYF.

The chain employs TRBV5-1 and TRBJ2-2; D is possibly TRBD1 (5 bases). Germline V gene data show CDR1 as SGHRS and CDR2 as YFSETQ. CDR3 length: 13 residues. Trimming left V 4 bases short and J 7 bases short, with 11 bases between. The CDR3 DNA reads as TGCGCCAGCAGCCAGGGTAAAGACGGGGAGCTGTTTTTT. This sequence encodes CASSQGKDGELFF.

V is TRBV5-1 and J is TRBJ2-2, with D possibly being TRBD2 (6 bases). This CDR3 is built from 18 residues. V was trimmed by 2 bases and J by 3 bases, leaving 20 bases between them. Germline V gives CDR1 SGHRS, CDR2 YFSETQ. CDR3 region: CASSLTTGTPGYTGELFF. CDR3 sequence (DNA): TGCGCCAGCAGCTTAACGACCGGGACTCCCGGGTACACCGGGGAGCTGTTTTTT.

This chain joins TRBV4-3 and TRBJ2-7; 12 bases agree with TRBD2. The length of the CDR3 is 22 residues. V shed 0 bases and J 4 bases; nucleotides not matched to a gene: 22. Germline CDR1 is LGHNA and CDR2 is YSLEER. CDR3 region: CASSQDRNFGASGRATNYEQYF. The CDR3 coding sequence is TGCGCCAGCAGCCAAGATCGTAATTTTGGGGCTAGCGGGAGGGCAACGAATTACGAGCAGTACTTC.

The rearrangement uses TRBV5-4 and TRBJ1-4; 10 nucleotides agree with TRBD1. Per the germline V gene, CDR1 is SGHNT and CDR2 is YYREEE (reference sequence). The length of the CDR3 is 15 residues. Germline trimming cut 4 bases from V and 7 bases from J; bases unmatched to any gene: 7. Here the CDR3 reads CASSVRDRGSEKLFF. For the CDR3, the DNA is TGTGCCAGCAGCGTCCGGGACAGGGGATCTGAAAAACTGTTTTTT. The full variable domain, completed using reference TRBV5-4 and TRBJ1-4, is ETGVTQSPTHLIKTRGQQVTLRCSSQSGHNTVSWYQQALGQGPQFIFQYYREEENGRGNFPPRFSGLQFPNYSSELNVNALELDDSALYLCASSVRDRGSEKLFFGSGTQLSVL.

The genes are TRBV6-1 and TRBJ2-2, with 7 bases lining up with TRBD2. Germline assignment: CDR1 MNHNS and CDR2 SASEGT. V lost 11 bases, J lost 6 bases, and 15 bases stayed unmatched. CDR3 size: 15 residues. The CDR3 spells CALGVAREGPGELFF. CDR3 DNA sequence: TGTGCCCTAGGGGTCGCGAGGGAGGGCCCCGGGGAGCTGTTTTTT.

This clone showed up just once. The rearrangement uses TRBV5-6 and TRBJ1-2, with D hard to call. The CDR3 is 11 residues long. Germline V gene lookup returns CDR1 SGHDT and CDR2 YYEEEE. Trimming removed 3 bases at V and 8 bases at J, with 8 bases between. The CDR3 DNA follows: TGTGCCAGCAGCTATTTAGGAGGCTACACCTTC. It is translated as CASSYLGGYTF. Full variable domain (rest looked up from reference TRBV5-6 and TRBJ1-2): DAGVTQSPTHLIKTRGQQVTLRCSPKSGHDTVSWYQQALGQGPQFIFQYYEEEERQRGNFPDRFSGHQFPNYSSELNVNALLLGDSALYLCASSYLGGYTFGSGTRLTVV.

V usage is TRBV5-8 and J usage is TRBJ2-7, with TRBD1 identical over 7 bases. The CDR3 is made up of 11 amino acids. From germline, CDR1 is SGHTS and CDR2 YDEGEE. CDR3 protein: CADRNYYEQYF. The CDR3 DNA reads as TGTGCGGACAGGAACTACTACGAGCAGTACTTC.

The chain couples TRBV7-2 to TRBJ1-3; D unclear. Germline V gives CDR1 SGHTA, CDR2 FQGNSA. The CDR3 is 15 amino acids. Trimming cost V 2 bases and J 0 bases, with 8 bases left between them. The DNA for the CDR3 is TGTGCCAGCAGCTTACAGGCCATCTCTGGAAACACCATATATTTT. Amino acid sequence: CASSLQAISGNTIYF.

CDR3 nucleotides: TGTGCCAGCAGCTCGCCGGGACAGGGGGCTCCAACTAGCACAGATACGCAGTATTTT. This translates into CASSSPGQGAPTSTDTQYF. V gene TRBV7-9 combines with J gene TRBJ2-3; 12 positions match TRBD1. The germline CDR1 and CDR2 sequences are SEHNR and FQNEAQ (reference sequence). CDR3 length equals 19 residues. The J segment lost 0 bases and the V segment lost 4 bases, leaving 11 bases of the junction unmatched.

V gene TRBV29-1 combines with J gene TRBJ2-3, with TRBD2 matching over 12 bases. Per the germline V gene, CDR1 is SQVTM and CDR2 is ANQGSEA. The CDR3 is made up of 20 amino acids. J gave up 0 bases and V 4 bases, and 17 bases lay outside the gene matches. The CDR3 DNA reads TGCAGCGTTGTAATATCCTGGGCTAGCGGGAGGGGTACTAGCACAGATACGCAGTATTTT. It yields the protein CSVVISWASGRGTSTDTQYF.

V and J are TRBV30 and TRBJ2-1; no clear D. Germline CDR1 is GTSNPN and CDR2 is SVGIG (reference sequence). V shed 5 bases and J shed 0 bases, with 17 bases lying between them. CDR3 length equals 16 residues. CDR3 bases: TGTGCCTGGGAGGCTGTTCGGCACCTCTCCTACAATGAGCAGTTCTTC. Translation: CAWEAVRHLSYNEQFF.

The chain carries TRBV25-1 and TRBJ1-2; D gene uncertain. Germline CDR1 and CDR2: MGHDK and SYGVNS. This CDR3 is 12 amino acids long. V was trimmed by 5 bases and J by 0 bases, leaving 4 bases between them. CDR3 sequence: CASSWANYGYTF. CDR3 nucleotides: TGTGCCAGCAGTTGGGCTAACTATGGCTACACCTTC.

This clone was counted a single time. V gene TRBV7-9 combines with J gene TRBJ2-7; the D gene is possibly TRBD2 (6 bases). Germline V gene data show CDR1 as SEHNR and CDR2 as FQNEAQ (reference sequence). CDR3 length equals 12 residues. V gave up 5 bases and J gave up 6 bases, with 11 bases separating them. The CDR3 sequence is CASSPDGGEQYF. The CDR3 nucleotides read TGTGCCAGCAGCCCAGACGGGGGCGAGCAGTACTTC.

The CDR3 bases are TGCGCCAGCAGCCCGTCCGTAAACCAGGGCCTAACTAATGAAAAACTGTTTTTT. It encodes CASSPSVNQGLTNEKLFF. The rearrangement uses TRBV5-1 and TRBJ1-4, with D possibly being TRBD1 (5 bases). The ends were cut back, 4 bases at V and 1 base at J, with 20 bases in the middle. This CDR3 spans 18 amino acids. Germline CDR1 is SGHRS and CDR2 is YFSETQ.

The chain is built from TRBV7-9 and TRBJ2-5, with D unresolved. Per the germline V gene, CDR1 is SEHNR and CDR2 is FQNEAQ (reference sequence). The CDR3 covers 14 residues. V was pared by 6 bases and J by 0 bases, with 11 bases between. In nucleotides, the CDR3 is TGTGCCAGCAGAGGTTGGCAGGACCAAGAGACCCAGTACTTC. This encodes CASRGWQDQETQYF.

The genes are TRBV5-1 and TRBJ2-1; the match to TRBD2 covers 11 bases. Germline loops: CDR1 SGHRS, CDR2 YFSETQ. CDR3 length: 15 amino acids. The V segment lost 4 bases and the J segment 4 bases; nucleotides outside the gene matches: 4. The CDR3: CASSQGLAAYNEQFF. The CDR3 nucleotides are TGCGCCAGCAGCCAGGGACTAGCGGCTTACAATGAGCAGTTCTTC.

This CDR3 reads CASRPLQGTGANVLTF. Here the CDR3 DNA reads TGTGCCAGCAGGCCTTTACAGGGGACTGGGGCCAACGTCCTGACTTTC. The V gene is TRBV5-8, the J gene TRBJ2-6; 7 bases map to TRBD1. The V segment lost 5 bases and the J segment 2 bases; nucleotides outside the gene matches: 7. The CDR3 is 16 residues long. Germline assignment: CDR1 SGHTS and CDR2 YDEGEE.

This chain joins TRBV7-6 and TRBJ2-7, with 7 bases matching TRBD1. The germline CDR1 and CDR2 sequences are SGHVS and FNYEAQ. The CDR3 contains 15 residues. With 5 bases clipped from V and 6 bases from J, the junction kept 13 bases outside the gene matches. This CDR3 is CASSPRTGGPLEQYF. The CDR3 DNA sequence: TGTGCCAGCAGCCCCAGGACAGGAGGCCCCCTCGAGCAGTACTTC. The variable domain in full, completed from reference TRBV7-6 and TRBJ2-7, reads GAGVSQSPRYKVTKRGQDVALRCDPISGHVSLYWYRQALGQGPEFLTYFNYEAQQDKSGLPNDRFSAERPEGSISTLTIQRTEQRDSAMYRCASSPRTGGPLEQYFGPGTRLTVT.

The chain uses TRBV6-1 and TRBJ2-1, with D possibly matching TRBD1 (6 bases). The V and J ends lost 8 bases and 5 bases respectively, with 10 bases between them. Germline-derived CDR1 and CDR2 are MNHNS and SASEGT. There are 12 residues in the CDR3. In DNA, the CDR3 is TGTGCCAGCTATACAGGGAACAATGAGCAGTTCTTC. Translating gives CASYTGNNEQFF.